A selection of T cell receptor beta chains follows, all from one sample in a study of OX40 agonist ivuxolimab in advanced cancers. Clones were sequenced by immunoSEQ multiplex PCR, and TCRdb holds only the in-frame ones, with some missing. The sample has 65,000 to 85,000 clones; approximately 94% are singletons. The material sequenced was CD4+ or CD8+ T cells sorted from blood, taken in a trial of the OX40 agonist ivuxolimab. The source is an adult with an advanced solid tumor such as melanoma, head and neck, liver or kidney cancer. CDR3s include the opening cysteine and the closing phenylalanine or tryptophan. D genes are given only for firm matches. Size tells how often a clone was seen (once, few, many) or the class of an expanded clone, and some rows leave it out.

clone_size j_call v_call d_call cdr3_nt cdr3_aa
- TRBJ1-1 TRBV5-1 TRBD1 TGCGCCAGCAGCCCGGGACAGGGGGGATCTGAAGCTTTCTTT CASSPGQGGSEAFF
- TRBJ2-7 TRBV4-1 - TGCGCCAGCAGCCCGCACCGGGACGCCTCCTACGAGCAGTACTTC CASSPHRDASYEQYF
- TRBJ1-1 TRBV27 - TGTGCCAGCAGTTCCCAGACAAAGACTGAAGCTTTCTTT CASSSQTKTEAFF
- TRBJ2-7 TRBV4-1 TRBD1 TGCGCCAGCAGCCAAGTGCCAGGGGGAGTATACGAGCAGTACTTC CASSQVPGGVYEQYF
- TRBJ1-6 TRBV27 - TGTGCCAGCAGTTTTTGGGGGGGCGTGAATTCACCCCTCCACTTT CASSFWGGVNSPLHF
- TRBJ2-5 TRBV6-1 TRBD1 TGTGCCAGCAGTGTGGGACAGCAACAAGAGACCCAGTACTTC CASSVGQQQETQYF
- TRBJ2-7 TRBV29-1 - TGCAGCGTTGATGGGTCTGGCAACTACGAGCAGTACTTC CSVDGSGNYEQYF
- TRBJ1-1 TRBV6-5 TRBD1 TGTGCCAGCACACTCTATAGTACAGGGGCCGCTGAAGCTTTCTTT CASTLYSTGAAEAFF
- TRBJ2-5 TRBV7-9 TRBD1 TGTGCCAGCAGCTCACAACAGGGGTACCAAGAGACCCAGTACTTC CASSSQQGYQETQYF
- TRBJ2-5 TRBV27 - TGTGCCAGCAGTCTAACCCCCGGGCGCCAAGAGACCCAGTACTTC CASSLTPGRQETQYF
once TRBJ2-5 TRBV19 TRBD2 TGTGCCACCTCGACTAGCGGGAGCTCGGAGACCCAGTACTTC CATSTSGSSETQYF
- TRBJ2-5 TRBV5-1 - TGCGCCAGCAGCTCCGGGCGGGAGACCCAGTACTTC CASSSGRETQYF
- TRBJ2-7 TRBV15 - TGTGCCACCAGCAGAGATTCGGGGGAATACGAGCAGTACTTC CATSRDSGEYEQYF
- TRBJ2-7 TRBV7-9 TRBD1 TGTGCCAGCAGCCCCCGGGACAGGGGATCCTACGAGCAGTACTTC CASSPRDRGSYEQYF
- TRBJ1-2 TRBV12-5 TRBD1 TGTGCTAGTGGTTTGGTCCCGGGACAGATCCACTATGGCTACACCTTC CASGLVPGQIHYGYTF
- TRBJ1-4 TRBV29-1 - TGCAGCGTTGAAACCGGTGGGGGATTTAATGAAAAACTGTTTTTT CSVETGGGFNEKLFF
once TRBJ2-7 TRBV10-3 - TGTGCCATCAGTGAGTCGGCCTACGAGCAGTACTTC CAISESAYEQYF
- TRBJ2-1 TRBV27 - TGTGCCAGCAGTCCTATCTGGGAAGAAGACAATGAGCAGTTCTTC CASSPIWEEDNEQFF
- TRBJ2-3 TRBV28 - TGTGCCAGCAGTTTCGTGGCTGGCACAGATACGCAGTATTTT CASSFVAGTDTQYF
- TRBJ2-1 TRBV4-1 - TGCGCCAGCAGCCAAGGACAGGATGAGCAGTTCTTC CASSQGQDEQFF
once TRBJ2-7 TRBV4-1 TRBD1 TGCGCCAGCAGCCCTAGACAGGGAGTTGACTACTACGAGCAGTACTTC CASSPRQGVDYYEQYF
- TRBJ2-7 TRBV5-1 - TGCGCCAGCAGCTTGGACCCCTCCCCAGGGTCCGAGCAGTACTTC CASSLDPSPGSEQYF
- TRBJ2-7 TRBV7-9 - TGTGCCAGCAGCTTCGGAGGGTTCGACGAGCAGTACTTC CASSFGGFDEQYF
- TRBJ1-1 TRBV7-9 TRBD1 TGTGCCAGCAGCTTAGGGGGCAGGGGGCAGATGAACACTGAAGCTTTCTTT CASSLGGRGQMNTEAFF
once TRBJ2-1 TRBV2 TRBD2 TGTGCCAGCGGGTGGACTAGTTACAATGAGCAGTTCTTC CASGWTSYNEQFF
once TRBJ2-7 TRBV28 TRBD1 TGTGCCAGCAGTTTCACCGGGACAGAGTACGAGCAGTACTTC CASSFTGTEYEQYF
- TRBJ2-7 TRBV13 TRBD1 TGTGCCAGCAGCATGGACAGGTCCGAGCAGTACTTC CASSMDRSEQYF
- TRBJ2-7 TRBV25-1 - TGTGCCAGCAGTGAATCAACAGGGTTGGGTTACGAGCAGTACTTC CASSESTGLGYEQYF
- TRBJ2-7 TRBV15 - TGTGCCACCAGCAGAGTGGGGCGTACCTACGAGCAGTACTTC CATSRVGRTYEQYF
once TRBJ1-2 TRBV18 - TGTGCCAGCTCACCCAGACAGGTTGACTATGGCTACACCTTC CASSPRQVDYGYTF
- TRBJ2-3 TRBV21-1 - TGTGCCAGCAGCTCCCGCGGCCCGGGGAGGGATACGCAGTATTTT CASSSRGPGRDTQYF
- TRBJ1-6 TRBV5-1 - TGCGCCAGCAGCTACGGCAACATAATTTCCTATAATTCACCCCTCCACTTT CASSYGNIISYNSPLHF
- TRBJ1-6 TRBV4-3 - TGCGCCAGCAGCCAAGGAGTTGACAGGCTGAATTCACCCCTCCACTTT CASSQGVDRLNSPLHF
- TRBJ1-1 TRBV7-2 - TGTGCCAGCAGCTTCGGCAGCATTGGGGAAGAAGCTTTCTTT CASSFGSIGEEAFF
- TRBJ1-5 TRBV7-9 TRBD1 TGTGCCAGCAGGGGGACAGGGCCTAATCAGCCCCAGCATTTT CASRGTGPNQPQHF
- TRBJ2-7 TRBV6-5 TRBD1 TGTGCCAGCAGTACCCCGGGACAGGGCTACGAGCAGTACTTC CASSTPGQGYEQYF
- TRBJ2-7 TRBV7-2 TRBD2 TGTGCCAGCAGCCCTAGCGGGGTTCGTATGACCTACGAGCAGTACTTC CASSPSGVRMTYEQYF
- TRBJ2-1 TRBV27 - TGTGCCAGCAGTCCACCAGGACCGAGCTCCTACAATGAGCAGTTCTTC CASSPPGPSSYNEQFF
- TRBJ2-7 TRBV5-1 - TGCGCCAGCAGCTTATCCCAGGGGTGGGCCGAGCAGTACTTC CASSLSQGWAEQYF